This T cell receptor beta chain appears in the sequencing data of a study of blood T cell repertoires in COVID-19. Study overall: Sample material is recorded as cDNA or gDNA derived from T cells, B-cell-depleted T cells, or PBMCs.

In the original processing: Reference gene primers were amplified, and this amplification served to estimate nucleated cell counts. Profiled with immunoSEQ multiplex PCR; TCRdb holds only in-frame clones, not every one. The DNA gave D and trimming, while V, J and clone size come from that table. The profile shows about 100,000 clones, about 77% of them singletons. The CDR3 has 14 amino acids. CDR1 is KGHSH, CDR2 LQKENI, per germline. The trim removed 3 bases at V and 7 bases at J, leaving 6 bases unmatched. V usage is TRBV18 and J usage is TRBJ1-5; 7 bases are a match to TRBD1. This clonotype was sampled from a man between 65 and 80 years old with active or convalescent COVID-19. Sequenced sample: peripheral blood. This CDR3 is CASSPTGMGQPQHF. The CDR3 nucleotides are TGTGCCAGCTCACCGACAGGGATGGGGCAGCCCCAGCATTTT.